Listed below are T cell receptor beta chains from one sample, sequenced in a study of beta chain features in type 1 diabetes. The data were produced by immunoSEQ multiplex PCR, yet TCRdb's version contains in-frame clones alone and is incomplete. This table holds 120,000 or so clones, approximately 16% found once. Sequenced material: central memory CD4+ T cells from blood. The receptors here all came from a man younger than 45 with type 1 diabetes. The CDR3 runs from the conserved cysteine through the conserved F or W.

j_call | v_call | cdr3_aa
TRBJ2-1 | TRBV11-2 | CASSLYGRGDYNEQFF
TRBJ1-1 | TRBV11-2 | CASRPTTGSLIEAFF
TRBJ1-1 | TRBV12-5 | CATNQGQKNTEAFF
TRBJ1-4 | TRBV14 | CASSQGLTGNEKLFF
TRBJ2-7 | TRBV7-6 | CASSTGQGAIGEQYF
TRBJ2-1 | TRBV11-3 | CASSLGNEQFF
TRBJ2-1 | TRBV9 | CASSVVGTGVNEQFF
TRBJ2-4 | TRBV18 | CASSPGQLGNIQYF
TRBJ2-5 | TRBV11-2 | CASSNPPLAGKETQYF
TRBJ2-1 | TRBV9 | CASSVGVSSYNEQFF
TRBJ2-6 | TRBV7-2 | CASSPREANVLTF
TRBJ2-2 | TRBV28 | CASSKQGSRYGELFF
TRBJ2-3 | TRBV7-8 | CASSRQGGITDTQYF
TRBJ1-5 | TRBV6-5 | CASSYSGRGGQPQHF
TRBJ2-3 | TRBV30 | CAWSRTGLADTQYF
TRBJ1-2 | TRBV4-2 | CASSRTRTGPNGYTF
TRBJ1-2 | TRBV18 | CASSQGQGGNYGYTF
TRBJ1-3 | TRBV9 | CASSVGLQGNGNTIYF
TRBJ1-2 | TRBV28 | CASSLATDYGYTF
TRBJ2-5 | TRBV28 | CASSLYGLGAQETQYF
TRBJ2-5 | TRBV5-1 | CASSPQGKETQYF
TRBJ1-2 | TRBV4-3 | CASSQGRERDYGYTF
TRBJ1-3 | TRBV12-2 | CASRSITGDGNTIYF
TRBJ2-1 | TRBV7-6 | CASSSEVNEQFF
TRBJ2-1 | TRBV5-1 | CASSLDEQSYNEQFF
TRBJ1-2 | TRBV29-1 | CSVRQGAGNYGYTF
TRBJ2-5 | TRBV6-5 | CASSYSLAGGVETQYF
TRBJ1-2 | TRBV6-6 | CASSYSTGTIGYTF
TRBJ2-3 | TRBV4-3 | CASSQSPGDTQYF
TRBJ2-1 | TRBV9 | CASSGSGGVYNEQFF
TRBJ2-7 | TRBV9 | CASSATPSSREQYF
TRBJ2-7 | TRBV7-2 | CASSLSPTGGEQYF
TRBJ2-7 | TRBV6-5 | CASRTGSYEQYF
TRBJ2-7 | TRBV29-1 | CSVTRQGASYEQYF
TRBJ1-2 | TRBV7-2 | CASSLAGQGQGYTF
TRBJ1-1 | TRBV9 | CASSVQANTEAFF
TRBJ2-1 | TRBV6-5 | CASSPTGTNEQFF
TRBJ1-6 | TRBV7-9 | CASSLERLNSPLHF
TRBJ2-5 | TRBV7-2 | CATGVAFQETQYF
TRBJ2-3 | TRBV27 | CASSLQGPTTDTQYF
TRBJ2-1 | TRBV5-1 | CASSVQGSNEQFF
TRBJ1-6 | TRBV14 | CASSQAKNRDREPIRNSPLHF
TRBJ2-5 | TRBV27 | CASSTGSQETQYF
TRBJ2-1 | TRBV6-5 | CASSYVGTDNEQFF
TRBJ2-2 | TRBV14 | CASSLTANTGELFF
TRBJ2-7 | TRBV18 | CASSPRSYEQYF
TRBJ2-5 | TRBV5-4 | CASSSGTRQETQYF
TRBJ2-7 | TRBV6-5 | CASSPQGDEQYF
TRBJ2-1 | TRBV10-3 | CAIRSSGGQYSYNEQFF
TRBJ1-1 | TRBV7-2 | CASSLYRGSTEAFF
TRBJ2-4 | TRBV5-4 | CASSLGGGLAKNIQYF
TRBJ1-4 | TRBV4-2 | CASSQEGTSINEKLFF
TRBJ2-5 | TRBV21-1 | CASSVPAWGANRQDEETQYF
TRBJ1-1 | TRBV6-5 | CASRRTQNTEAFF